The clone carrying this T cell receptor beta chain appeared a single time. This entry is derived from a study of shared clonotypes between healthy human individuals. Libraries were prepared by immunoSEQ multiplex PCR; TCRdb keeps only in-frame clonotypes and omits some of them. The table lists nearly 2 million clones, approximately 94% of them singletons, with less than 1.5% in the top ten. CD45RO-negative CD8 cells positively selected for CCR7 made up the naive population, which excluded terminally differentiated effector memory CD45RA+ cells. The V gene's germline CDR1 is MGHDK and CDR2 SYGVNS. Trimming shortened V by 8 bases and J by 7 bases, and 11 bases separated the two germline ends. CDR3 length equals 11 residues.

Sequenced input: naive CD8+ T cells sorted from blood. This TCR was recovered from a man aged 18 to 30 in good health. The V and J genes are TRBV25-1 and TRBJ1-2; D is unresolved. The CDR3 sequence: CASSPGGGYTF. For the CDR3, the DNA is TGTGCCAGCTCGCCGGGAGGTGGCTACACCTTC.